This T cell receptor (beta chain) appears in the sequencing data of a study of T cell responses to AZD1222 COVID-19 vaccine. Across the study: Second doses were pooled across both intervals (about 4 or about 12 weeks). General study findings and limits: Repertoires were collected only later (after the peak T cell response had occurred).

The table came from immunoSEQ multiplex PCR; TCRdb's copy has only in-frame clones and leaves some out. The sample lists approximately 190,000 clones, 92% occurring once. Notes on this clone: The antigen remains unidentified.

The sample in question was peripheral blood, obtained on day 0 of AZD1222 vaccination. The source is an adult in good health.

CDR3 sequence (DNA): TGTGCCAGCTCAGTGTCCCGGGACAGGGGGCGAAATGAAAAACTGTTTTTT. Protein: CASSVSRDRGRNEKLFF. The V and J genes are TRBV18 and TRBJ1-4; 12 nucleotides line up with TRBD1. The trim removed 5 bases at V and 5 bases at J, leaving 9 bases unmatched. Germline V gene data show CDR1 as KGHSH and CDR2 as LQKENI. The CDR3 is made up of 17 amino acids.